The T cell receptor beta chain under discussion was sequenced for a study of blood T cell repertoires in COVID-19. In the study's own analysis: Amplification of reference gene primers was used by the study to estimate nucleated cell counts. Libraries were prepared by immunoSEQ multiplex PCR; TCRdb keeps only in-frame clonotypes and omits some of them. Clone size and V and J calls were adopted from that table, with D and trimming inferred from the DNA. Here the sample spans roughly 150,000 clones, 89% being singletons. There are a few counts of this clone. The specimen sequenced was peripheral blood. The origin of this receptor is a man between 60 and 75 years old with acute or convalescent COVID-19.

The CDR3 DNA reads as TGTGCCAGCAGTTGGGACGGGAGGAACACTGAAGCTTTCTTT. It is translated as CASSWDGRNTEAFF. The rearrangement joins TRBV6-5 to TRBJ1-1; D possibly corresponds to TRBD1 (5 bases). CDR1 and CDR2 from the germline V gene are MNHEY and SVGAGI. CDR3 length: 14 residues. V lost 4 bases to trimming and J lost 1 base, with 10 bases between them.